These 17 T cell receptor beta chains came from one sample sequenced in a study of cytomegalovirus exposure and HLA in healthy donors. The protocol was immunoSEQ multiplex PCR, while the TCRdb copy is restricted to in-frame clones and leaves out a portion. The sample records some 220,000 clones, just over 90% being singletons. The sequenced sample consisted of PBMCs. All receptors come from a woman under 30 in good health and CMV-seronegative.

The chain has TRBV6-5 and TRBJ2-5, with D tentatively TRBD1 (5 bases). This CDR3 has 11 residues. Germline V lookup: CDR1 MNHEY, CDR2 SVGAGI. V lost 2 bases and J 7 bases, leaving 5 bases between the germline ends. The CDR3 region is CASSYQGTQYF. CDR3 nucleotide sequence: TGTGCCAGCAGTTACCAGGGGACCCAGTACTTC.

Written as DNA, the CDR3 is TGCGCCAGCAGCGTAGACTCGGCCTCGGGTAATGAAAAACTGTTTTTT. Residues: CASSVDSASGNEKLFF. V gene TRBV4-1 combines with J gene TRBJ1-4; no reliable D call. The germline V gene has CDR1 MGHRA and CDR2 YSYEKL. The CDR3 loop spans 16 amino acids. The V gene lost 5 bases and the J gene lost 4 bases, with 17 bases spanning the gap.

This chain joins TRBV9 and TRBJ2-5; 14 nucleotides align to TRBD2. This CDR3 spans 17 amino acids. V lost 4 bases to trimming and J lost 5 bases; unmatched junction nucleotides: 10. Germline V gene data show CDR1 as SGDLS and CDR2 as YYNGEE. The CDR3 DNA reads TGTGCCAGCAGCTCCGGGACTAGCGGGAGCCTAAGGGAGACCCAGTACTTC. This sequence encodes CASSSGTSGSLRETQYF. Filled out from reference TRBV9 and TRBJ2-5, the complete variable domain reads DSGVTQTPKHLITATGQRVTLRCSPRSGDLSVYWYQQSLDQGLQFLIQYYNGEERAKGNILERFSAQQFPDLHSELNLSSLELGDSALYFCASSSGTSGSLRETQYFGPGTRLLVL.

V is TRBV6-1 and J is TRBJ2-7, with 7 bases identical to TRBD1. Per the germline V gene, CDR1 is MNHNS and CDR2 is SASEGT. The CDR3 covers 14 residues. The ends lost 4 bases at V and 0 bases at J; junction bases unmatched: 3. The CDR3 region has the DNA TGTGCCAGCAGTGCCGGGACAGCCTCCTACGAGCAGTACTTC. This encodes CASSAGTASYEQYF.

This clone was observed a single time. The gene calls are TRBV5-1 and TRBJ2-7, with 8 bases that match TRBD1. Germline CDR1 reads SGHRS; CDR2 reads YFSETQ. The CDR3 spans 14 residues. J lost 2 bases, V lost 3 bases, and 4 bases had no gene match. CDR3 amino acids: CASSSGQVTYEQYF. The CDR3 DNA follows: TGCGCCAGCAGCTCGGGACAGGTCACCTACGAGCAGTACTTC.

The chain employs TRBV7-8 and TRBJ2-5; 7 nucleotides align to TRBD2. Losses at the gene ends were 2 bases for V and 2 bases for J; bases not matched to a gene: 5. There are 15 residues in the CDR3. The germline CDR1 and CDR2 sequences are SGHVS and FQNEAQ. The CDR3 DNA is TGTGCCAGCAGCTTACTCGGGGGGACGCAAGAGACCCAGTACTTC. This encodes CASSLLGGTQETQYF.

J is TRBJ1-2 and V is TRBV5-4; 8 bases agree with TRBD1. From germline, CDR1 is SGHNT and CDR2 YYREEE (reference sequence). The V and J ends lost 3 bases and 8 bases, in that order; junction bases with no gene match: 6. The CDR3 totals 13 residues. CDR3 DNA sequence: TGTGCCAGCAGCTCCCAGGGGGCGCGGGGCTACACCTTC. As protein: CASSSQGARGYTF.

The chain recombines TRBV6-1 with TRBJ2-7, with 7 bases matching TRBD2. The CDR3 is made up of 15 amino acids. The V and J ends lost 10 bases and 2 bases, in that order; junction bases with no gene match: 14. The germline V gene encodes CDR1 MNHNS and CDR2 SASEGT. CDR3 sequence (DNA): TGTGCCACCAGCGGGGACTATCGACCCCCCTACGAGCAGTACTTC. Translating gives CATSGDYRPPYEQYF.

The genes are TRBV19 and TRBJ2-5; TRBD2 agrees at 8 bases. The germline CDR1 and CDR2 sequences are LNHDA and SQIVND (reference sequence). The V gene end was trimmed by 2 bases and the J gene end by 4 bases; junction bases not matched to a gene: 18. CDR3 size: 19 residues. CDR3 sequence (DNA): TGTGCCAGTAGTATATCACTAGCGGAGATGAGCCCCCGAGGAGAGACCCAGTACTTC. Amino acid sequence: CASSISLAEMSPRGETQYF.

This rearrangement joins TRBV2 to TRBJ2-7; D is possibly TRBD2 (6 bases). Germline CDR1 and CDR2: SNHLY and FYNNEI. Trimming took 7 bases from V and 5 from J, leaving 18 bases between them. CDR3 length: 14 amino acids. CDR3 DNA: TGTGCCAGCAACAAAGGGCTAGCGAGCCACGAGCAGTACTTC. Translating gives CASNKGLASHEQYF.

This clone was counted a single time. The chain combines TRBV5-1 with TRBJ1-1; possibly TRBD1 for D (5 bases). From germline, CDR1 is SGHRS and CDR2 YFSETQ. The germline V and J ends were trimmed by 3 bases and 6 bases, with 18 bases remaining between them. The CDR3 consists of 15 residues. The CDR3, as DNA: TGCGCCAGCAGCTCCCTTCGGGGGGAGGGGTCTGAAGCTTTCTTT. Its protein is CASSSLRGEGSEAFF.

The chain has TRBV5-1 and TRBJ1-5; TRBD1 aligns across 9 bases. V dropped 4 bases and J dropped 4; count of bases not matched to a gene: 6. The CDR3 loop spans 15 amino acids. CDR1 is SGHRS and CDR2 is YFSETQ in the germline V gene. The CDR3 bases are TGCGCCAGCAGCGGGGGACAGGGCGGGAATCAGCCCCAGCATTTT. Its protein is CASSGGQGGNQPQHF.

CDR3 sequence (DNA): TGCGCCAGCAGCCAAGAGGGGACTAGCGGGAGGACTGAGCAGTTCTTC. Its protein is CASSQEGTSGRTEQFF. The chain is built from TRBV4-1 and TRBJ2-1; 15 bases are shared with TRBD2. Per germline, CDR1 MGHRA and CDR2 YSYEKL. V gave up 0 bases and J gave up 9 bases; unmatched junction bases: 3. The CDR3 loop spans 16 amino acids.

The chain has TRBV19 and TRBJ2-7, with TRBD2 identical over 8 bases. J was trimmed by 5 bases and V by 6 bases; bases with no gene match: 3. CDR1 is LNHDA and CDR2 is SQIVND in the germline V gene (reference sequence). The CDR3 contains 12 residues. DNA for the CDR3: TGTGCCAGTAGGTCGGGAGGGGACGAGCAGTACTTC. It codes for CASRSGGDEQYF.

The V call is TRBV5-4, the J call TRBJ1-1, with D possibly TRBD1 on 5 matching bases. Between the trimmed V and J ends, which lost 4 bases and 5 bases, there was a span of 21 bases. The CDR3 runs 16 residues. The V gene's germline CDR1 is SGHNT and CDR2 YYREEE (reference sequence). CDR3 nucleotides: TGTGCCAGCAGCCCCCCACGGGGGGATTTTGGGACTGAAGCTTTCTTT. Translating gives CASSPPRGDFGTEAFF.

The chain has TRBV2 and TRBJ1-3, with D unresolved. The CDR3 is made up of 17 amino acids. V was pared by 6 bases and J by 4 bases, with 22 bases between. Germline V gives CDR1 SNHLY, CDR2 FYNNEI. CDR3 sequence (DNA): TGTGCCAGCAGAATAACGGAGCCGGGGAACCAAGGAAACACCATATATTTT. It is translated as CASRITEPGNQGNTIYF.

V and J are TRBV21-1 and TRBJ2-2; the D call in the table, TRBD2, was not verified against the DNA. TRBV21-1 is noted as a pseudogene. The CDR3 consists of 15 residues. CDR3 region: CASSKAEGLTGELFF. DNA of the CDR3: TGTGCCAGCAGCAAAGCGGAGGGGCTCACCGGGGAGCTGTTTTTT.